The present entry profiles one TCR beta chain with its context. There is no known antigen for this receptor. Per-base quality was not reported, and no clone a single base away is much larger than it. From the cysteine up to the phenylalanine, the CDR3 has a length of 13 residues. Here the CDR3 DNA is all that survives: 39 bases in frame from base 1. The germline V gene (reference sequence) yields LNHDA for CDR1 and SQIVND for CDR2. From V the trimming removes 7 bases and from J it removes 7 bases, while the gene matches leave 6 bases of the junction unaccounted for. The library was built by means of the immunoSEQ multiplex PCR assay. As for the original processing: A statistical classification framework was built to diagnose cytomegalovirus status from the catalog of TCR beta chain sequences. What TCRdb holds here is the immuneACCESS table cut down to in-frame rearrangements. Part of the clones is not present; checked against another copy, under half of the missing clones reflect an unresolved V gene, and the others are unexplained. Clone size and the V and J calls come from that table; the DNA yielded D and trimming. The sample table lists fewer than 250,000 clones, 65% to 85% of them with a count of one. The ten most abundant clones make up over 13% of the sample.

The donors belonged to the validation cohort of under 150 subjects, which was separate from the roughly 700-subject first cohort. This record comes from a study of cytomegalovirus exposure and HLA in healthy donors (dated by TCRdb to the late 2010s). In the study overall: According to a later analysis, the roughly 130 validation repertoires were produced on the same platform as the 700 or so repertoires of the first cohort. In addition to the first cohort of around 670 subjects, a separate validation cohort of 100 to 150 different subjects was used. The study aimed to test whether signatures of past pathogen exposure could be identified by cataloging public T cell receptors. The study combined high-throughput TCR immunosequencing, statistical association of individual TCRs with disease status, and machine learning to predict cytomegalovirus infection status. Findings and caveats that apply to the study as a whole: In both the original and validation cohorts, the classifier was reported to diagnose cytomegalovirus status with high specificity and sensitivity. In vitro tests confirmed that a few of the cytomegalovirus-associated TCR beta chains recognize cytomegalovirus antigens. According to the authors, the approach could potentially be generalized to other disease states and immunological phenotypes. The study gave a list of about 170 TCR beta chains associated with cytomegalovirus. Of the cluster scores, around 95% were above 0 in a later analysis, which found that TCRs clustered in the first cohort also tended to co-occur in the 120 validation repertoires. While some public TCRs were present in many individuals, most TCR sequences turned up only very rarely across donors. The validation cohort had no HLA typing available for a later analysis, so co-occurrence within that cohort was assessed over all 110 or so repertoires.

Source material: PBMCs. The clonotype comes from a woman under 40 in good health and CMV-seropositive. This chain joins TRBV19 to TRBJ1-5; the junction holds 8 bases that match TRBD1. The CDR3: CASTDRARQPQHF. The DNA is as follows: TGTGCCAGTACGGACAGGGCCCGCCAGCCCCAGCATTTT. With all but the CDR3 taken from the reference TRBV19 and TRBJ1-5 genes, the full variable domain is: DGGITQSPKYLFRKEGQNVTLSCEQNLNHDAMYWYRQDPGQGLRLIYYSQIVNDFQKGDIAEGYSVSREKKESFPLTVTSAQKNPTAFYLCASTDRARQPQHFGDGTRLSIL.